The entry below describes one T cell receptor beta chain. Germline values: CDR1 LNHDA, CDR2 SQIVND (reference sequence). Trimming removed 6 bases from V and 4 bases from J; junction bases left unmatched: 7. This CDR3 is 16 amino acids long. PCR employed 60 Vbeta and 13 Jbeta primers. Using immunoSEQ multiplex PCR, the repertoire was profiled, and TCRdb retains in-frame clones only, with some absent. The sample contains over 150,000 clones, 80% of which appear only once. The data derive from a study of cytomegalovirus exposure and HLA in healthy donors. Sequenced input: PBMCs. This clonotype originated in a boy younger than 18 in good health and CMV-seronegative. This rearrangement joins TRBV19 to TRBJ2-1, with 12 bases matching TRBD2. The CDR3 is CASSGLAGYIYNEQFF. CDR3 coding DNA: TGTGCCAGTAGCGGACTAGCGGGATATATTTACAATGAGCAGTTCTTC.